This T cell receptor (beta chain) stems from a study of lymphopenia after photon versus proton radiotherapy. Findings and caveats of the study: Authors raise, but do not show, better survival with proton therapy. Relative stability marked proton patients; photon patients lost diversity and naive cells.

V dropped 6 bases and J dropped 8 bases, with 16 bases sitting between them. Germline-derived CDR1 and CDR2 are MNHEY and SMNVEV (reference sequence). The CDR3 runs to 13 residues. Sequenced by immunoSEQ multiplex PCR; TCRdb stores in-frame clones only, minus some. The sample carries tens of thousands of clones, about 85% recorded once. On this clone: No antigen is known for it.

Sequencing was performed on peripheral blood, taken from a patient treated with photon-based radiotherapy. V usage is TRBV27 and J usage is TRBJ1-2, with unresolved D. This TCR came from a man aged 60 to 69 with pancreatic cancer. The CDR3 spells CASSLDHWGGYTF. CDR3 nucleotides: TGTGCCAGCAGCTTGGACCATTGGGGAGGCTACACCTTC.